This TCR beta chain was retrieved from a study of T-cell memory formation after mild COVID-19. Regarding the study as a whole: The study found contracting CD4+ clones mainly in CM and EM and contracting CD8+ clones in EMRA. Within pre-infection memory, some responding clones were found, suggesting cross-reactive memory joined.

CDR3 size: 14 residues. The V segment lost 6 bases and the J segment 4 bases; nucleotides outside the gene matches: 2. Germline V gene data show CDR1 as SNHLY and CDR2 as FYNNEI. Concerning this clonotype itself: What it binds is not known.

After 5'RACE with constant-segment primers, TCR alpha and TCR beta cDNA libraries carrying sample barcodes and UMIs were obtained. One entry per CDR3 protein, called by TCRdb with MiXCR from the 5' RACE reads. The data show 95,000 to 110,000 distinct CDR3 sequences, about an eighth seen once. Sequencing input: PBMCs or a T cell subset sorted from them (not recorded which). The origin of this receptor is a man aged 18 to 29 who had mild COVID-19 (a few samples of this study predate the infection). Cell type and time point are not known. V and J are TRBV2 and TRBJ2-5; 13 bases fit TRBD2. The CDR3 DNA follows: TGTGCCAGCAGACTAGCGGGGGGGCCAGAGACCCAGTACTTC. Translating it yields CASRLAGGPETQYF.